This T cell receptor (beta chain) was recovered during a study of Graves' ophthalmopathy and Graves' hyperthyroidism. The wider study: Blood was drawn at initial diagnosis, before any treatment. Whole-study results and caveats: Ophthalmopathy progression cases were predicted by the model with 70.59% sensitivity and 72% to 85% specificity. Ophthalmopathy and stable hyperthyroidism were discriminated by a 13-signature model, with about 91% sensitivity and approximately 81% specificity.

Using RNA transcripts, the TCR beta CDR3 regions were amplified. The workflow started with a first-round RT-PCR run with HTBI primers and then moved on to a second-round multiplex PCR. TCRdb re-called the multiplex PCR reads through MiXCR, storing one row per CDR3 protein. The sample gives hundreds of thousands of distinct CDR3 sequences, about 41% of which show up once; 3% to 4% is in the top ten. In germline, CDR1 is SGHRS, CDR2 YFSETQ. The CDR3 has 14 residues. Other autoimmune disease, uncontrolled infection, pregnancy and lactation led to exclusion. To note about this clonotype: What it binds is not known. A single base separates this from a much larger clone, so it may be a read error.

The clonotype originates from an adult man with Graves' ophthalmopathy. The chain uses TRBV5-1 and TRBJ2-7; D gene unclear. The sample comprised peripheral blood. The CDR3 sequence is CAISLNPGPYEQYF. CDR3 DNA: TGCGCCATCAGCCTTAACCCCGGACCCTACGAGCAGTACTTC.